The clone carrying this T cell receptor beta chain has more than one count but fewer than ten. No antigen is known for it. This entry comes from a study of CD8 T cells in ankylosing spondylitis. Findings and limits, study-wide: Ankylosing spondylitis blood seemed to carry a telltale TCR beta motif made of fewer than 10 highly homologous variants.

The CDR3 has 16 residues. With V trimmed by 6 bases and J by 6 bases, 5 bases remained unmatched. Germline loops: CDR1 SNHLY, CDR2 FYNNEI. TCRdb ran MiXCR on the 5' RACE reads and lists one entry per CDR3 protein. The sample has around 770,000 distinct CDR3 sequences, 15% to 20% seen once. The sample consisted of blood, either unsorted or a sorted T cell fraction (not recorded which). This chain joins TRBV2 and TRBJ2-2; TRBD2 matches 15 bases. This TCR derives from a male donor with ankylosing spondylitis. The CDR3 is CASRARTSGGAGELFF. The CDR3 nucleotides are TGTGCCAGCAGAGCGCGGACTAGCGGGGGGGCCGGGGAGCTGTTTTTT.